Presented here are 21 T cell receptor beta chains from one specimen sequenced in a study of shared clonotypes between healthy human individuals. Profiling relied on immunoSEQ multiplex PCR, and the TCRdb table lists in-frame clones only, not all of them. Of around 2,000,000 clones listed, about 92% were seen once; the top ten hold under 2%. Naive-designated CD8 cells lacked CD45RO, were positively enriched for CCR7, and omitted terminally differentiated effector memory CD45RA+ cells. The source material was naive CD8+ T cells from PBMCs. The receptor set was obtained from a man in his late teens or twenties in good health. Some clones in this sample may be carry-over from other donors' samples.

The V and J genes are TRBV21-1 and TRBJ2-5; the table's D call, TRBD1, has no DNA check behind it. TRBV21-1 constitutes a pseudogene. There are 18 residues in the CDR3. The CDR3 region is CASSPRDRGTSRQETQYF. DNA of the CDR3: TGTGCCAGCAGTCCCCGGGACAGGGGGACTAGCCGTCAAGAGACCCAGTACTTC.

The rearrangement uses TRBV28 and TRBJ1-1; 11 bases are a match to TRBD1. With 2 bases clipped from V and 3 bases from J, the junction kept 14 bases outside the gene matches. The CDR3 consists of 19 residues. Germline loops: CDR1 MDHEN, CDR2 SYDVKM. The CDR3 DNA is TGTGCCAGCAGTTTAAGACTCGGTCCCGGGACAGGGGGGCACACTGAAGCTTTCTTT. Translating gives CASSLRLGPGTGGHTEAFF.

The rearrangement uses TRBV28 and TRBJ1-5; D is unresolved. CDR1 and CDR2 from the germline V gene are MDHEN and SYDVKM. The V end was cut by 6 bases, the J end by 2 bases, with 11 bases between. The CDR3 covers 14 residues. The CDR3 DNA reads TGTGCCAGCAGGGCCTTGATGCGCAATCAGCCCCAGCATTTT. Its translation: CASRALMRNQPQHF. The full variable domain, with the rest looked up from reference TRBV28 and TRBJ1-5, is DVKVTQSSRYLVKRTGEKVFLECVQDMDHENMFWYRQDPGLGLRLIYFSYDVKMKEKGDIPEGYSVSREKKERFSLILESASTNQTSMYLCASRALMRNQPQHFGDGTRLSIL.

The chain carries TRBV28 and TRBJ1-2; 9 positions match TRBD1. CDR1 is MDHEN and CDR2 is SYDVKM in the germline V gene. There are 15 residues in the CDR3. Unmatched junction bases numbered 8, after V lost 5 bases and J lost 4 bases. Here the CDR3 reads CASSLGQGWAYGYTF. The CDR3, as DNA: TGTGCCAGCAGTCTTGGACAGGGGTGGGCCTATGGCTACACCTTC.

This chain connects TRBV10-3 to TRBJ2-5; D is possibly TRBD1 (6 bases). V dropped 5 bases and J dropped 2 bases, with 15 bases sitting between them. The CDR3 totals 15 residues. Germline lookup yields CDR1 ENHRY and CDR2 SYGVKD. The CDR3 DNA reads TGTGCCATCAGTTCTCGTCAGGGGCAGCAAGAGACCCAGTACTTC. The encoded protein is CAISSRQGQQETQYF.

The V gene is TRBV7-9, the J gene TRBJ2-7, with 9 bases matching TRBD1. The CDR3 is made up of 17 amino acids. V trimming: 5 bases; J trimming: 0 bases; junction bases outside the gene matches: 11. Germline loops: CDR1 SEHNR, CDR2 FQNEAQ (reference sequence). CDR3 DNA: TGTGCCAGCAGCCAAAGCGGACAGGGGCGTTACTCCTACGAGCAGTACTTC. This translates into CASSQSGQGRYSYEQYF.

This clone was counted between two and nine times. The identical CDR3 is also encoded by other nucleotide sequences in the sample. CDR3 DNA: TGTGCCAGCACCTCGAGCTCCTACGAGCAGTACTTC. It specifies CASTSSSYEQYF. The gene calls are TRBV27 and TRBJ2-7, with no clear D. V lost 7 bases, J lost 0 bases, and 7 bases lay in between. Germline-derived CDR1 and CDR2 are MNHEY and SMNVEV (reference sequence). The CDR3 loop spans 12 amino acids.

The chain joins TRBV27 to TRBJ2-1; D not certain. Deletions cut 2 bases from V and 4 bases from J, with 9 bases between. Germline CDR1 reads MNHEY; CDR2 reads SMNVEV (reference sequence). This CDR3 is built from 14 residues. The CDR3 sequence: CASSLNPWYNEQFF. The CDR3 nucleotides are TGTGCCAGCAGTTTAAACCCTTGGTACAATGAGCAGTTCTTC.

The sample holds one count of this clone. This chain uses TRBV6-5 with TRBJ2-7; 7 nucleotides line up with TRBD2. The germline CDR1 and CDR2 sequences are MNHEY and SVGAGI. The CDR3 has 14 amino acids. With V trimmed by 6 bases and J by 6 bases, 11 bases remained unmatched. DNA for the CDR3: TGTGCCAGCAGAATGACGGGGGAGGGAGGCGAGCAGTACTTC. Translation: CASRMTGEGGEQYF.

The chain joins TRBV9 to TRBJ2-3; TRBD2 agrees at 7 bases. The CDR3 is 15 amino acids. The V gene end was trimmed by 1 base and the J gene end by 6 bases; junction bases not matched to a gene: 8. CDR1 and CDR2 from the germline V gene are SGDLS and YYNGEE. CDR3 nucleotide sequence: TGTGCCAGCAGCGTAAGCGGGACGCGATCTGATACGCAGTATTTT. Its protein is CASSVSGTRSDTQYF.

The chain recombines TRBV29-1 with TRBJ2-2; no clear D. Per germline, CDR1 SQVTM and CDR2 ANQGSEA. Trimming left V 3 bases short and J 2 bases short, with 16 bases between. This CDR3 spans 16 amino acids. CDR3 DNA: TGCAGCGTTGAGCTGGGCCCAGGTCCTAACACCGGGGAGCTGTTTTTT. Translation: CSVELGPGPNTGELFF.

J is TRBJ1-2 and V is TRBV28; D gene ambiguous. CDR3 length equals 14 residues. Germline V gene lookup returns CDR1 MDHEN and CDR2 SYDVKM. V was cut by 5 bases and J by 9 bases, with 19 bases left in between. Here the CDR3 DNA reads TGTGCCAGCAGTCCGTTGGCCCTAACTGGGAGCTACACCTTC. This encodes CASSPLALTGSYTF.

This chain links TRBV13 with TRBJ2-1; possible D gene TRBD1, 5 bases. Trimming shortened V by 5 bases and J by 2 bases, and 13 bases separated the two germline ends. Germline CDR1 PRHDT, CDR2 FYEKMQ (reference sequence). CDR3 size: 15 residues. In DNA, the CDR3 is TGTGCCAGCAGCCCGGCGGACAAAACCTACAATGAGCAGTTCTTC. Translation: CASSPADKTYNEQFF.

The chain couples TRBV11-2 to TRBJ2-1, with 9 bases that match TRBD2. Per germline, CDR1 SGHAT and CDR2 FQNNGV. The CDR3 covers 14 residues. The J segment lost 8 bases and the V segment lost 3 bases, leaving 5 bases of the junction unmatched. The DNA of the CDR3 is TGTGCCAGCAGCTTTGGACTAGCGCCTCATGAGCAGTTCTTC. Translated: CASSFGLAPHEQFF.

The V call is TRBV30, the J call TRBJ1-1; 7 bases are a match to TRBD1. The junction had 7 bases not matched to a gene; V was cut back by 2 bases and J by 4 bases. The CDR3 extends over 14 amino acids. Germline CDR1 reads GTSNPN; CDR2 reads SVGIG (reference sequence). The CDR3 here is CAWSFDEGATEAFF. CDR3 nucleotide sequence: TGTGCCTGGAGTTTTGATGAGGGGGCCACTGAAGCTTTCTTT.

The genes are TRBV4-2 and TRBJ2-1; TRBD2 agrees at 9 bases. Germline V gene sequence: CDR1 LGHNA, CDR2 YNFKEQ. This CDR3 comprises 15 residues. With 0 bases clipped from V and 7 bases from J, the junction kept 4 bases outside the gene matches. In nucleotides, the CDR3 is TGTGCCAGCAGCCAAGAGCGGGAGGGCCCTAATGAGCAGTTCTTC. It translates to CASSQEREGPNEQFF.

The chain combines TRBV4-3 with TRBJ2-7, with 13 bases identical to TRBD2. The trim removed 4 bases at V and 4 bases at J, leaving 4 bases unmatched. Germline assignment: CDR1 LGHNA and CDR2 YSLEER. The CDR3 loop spans 15 amino acids. The CDR3 here is CASSPTSGRVYEQYF. The CDR3 bases are TGCGCCAGCAGCCCTACTAGCGGGAGGGTATACGAGCAGTACTTC.

V is TRBV19 and J is TRBJ2-1; 7 bases fit TRBD2. Germline V gene sequence: CDR1 LNHDA, CDR2 SQIVND (reference sequence). J gave up 5 bases and V 1 base, and 8 bases lay outside the gene matches. CDR3 length: 16 residues. The CDR3 DNA follows: TGTGCCAGTAGTATAGTTCGGCGGGAGTACCACAATGAGCAGTTCTTC. Protein sequence: CASSIVRREYHNEQFF.

CDR3 coding DNA: TGTGCGAGTAAGGAGCTGACGAACACCGGGGAGCTGTTTTTT. The encoded protein is CASKELTNTGELFF. This chain links TRBV2 with TRBJ2-2; unclear D gene. The CDR3 extends over 14 amino acids. From germline, CDR1 is SNHLY and CDR2 FYNNEI.

This clone occurred once. This chain joins TRBV25-1 and TRBJ2-6; D gene ambiguous. The CDR3 length is 16 residues. The germline gives CDR1 MGHDK, CDR2 SYGVNS. Trimming removed 6 bases from V and 3 bases from J, with 15 bases in between. CDR3 in DNA: TGTGCCAGCAGCGCGCCTCTTAGTTTTGGGGCCAACGTCCTGACTTTC. Translation gives CASSAPLSFGANVLTF.

This rearrangement joins TRBV5-6 to TRBJ1-2; tentative D call: TRBD1 (5 bases). Looked up from germline, CDR1 is SGHDT and CDR2 is YYEEEE. V lost 4 bases, J lost 8 bases, and 12 bases lay in between. This CDR3 has 12 residues. DNA of the CDR3: TGTGCCAGCAGCGGTACAGGCGTCGGCTACACCTTC. Protein: CASSGTGVGYTF.